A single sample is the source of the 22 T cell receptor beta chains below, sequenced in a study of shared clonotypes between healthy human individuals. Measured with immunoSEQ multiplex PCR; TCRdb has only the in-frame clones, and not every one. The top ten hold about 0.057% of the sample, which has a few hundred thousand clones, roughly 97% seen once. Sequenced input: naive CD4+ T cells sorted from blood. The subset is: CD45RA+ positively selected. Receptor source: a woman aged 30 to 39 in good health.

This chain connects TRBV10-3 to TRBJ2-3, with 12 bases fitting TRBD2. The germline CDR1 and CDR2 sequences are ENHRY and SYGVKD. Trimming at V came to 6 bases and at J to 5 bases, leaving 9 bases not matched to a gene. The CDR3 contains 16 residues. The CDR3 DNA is TGTGCCATCAGGACCCTAGCGGGAGGGAGTGGAGATACGCAGTATTTT. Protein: CAIRTLAGGSGDTQYF.

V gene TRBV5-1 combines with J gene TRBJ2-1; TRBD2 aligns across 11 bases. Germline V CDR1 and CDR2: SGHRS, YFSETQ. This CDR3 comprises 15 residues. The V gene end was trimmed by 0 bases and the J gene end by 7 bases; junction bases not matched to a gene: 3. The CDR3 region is CASSLVAGGLNEQFF. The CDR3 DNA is TGCGCCAGCAGCTTGGTAGCGGGAGGGCTAAATGAGCAGTTCTTC.

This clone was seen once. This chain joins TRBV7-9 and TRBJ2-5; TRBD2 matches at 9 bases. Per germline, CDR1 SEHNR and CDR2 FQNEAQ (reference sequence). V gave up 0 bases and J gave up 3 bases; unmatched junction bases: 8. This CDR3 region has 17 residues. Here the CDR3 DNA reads TGTGCCAGCAGCTTAGCTTTCAAGCGGGAGGTGAAAGAGACCCAGTACTTC. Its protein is CASSLAFKREVKETQYF.

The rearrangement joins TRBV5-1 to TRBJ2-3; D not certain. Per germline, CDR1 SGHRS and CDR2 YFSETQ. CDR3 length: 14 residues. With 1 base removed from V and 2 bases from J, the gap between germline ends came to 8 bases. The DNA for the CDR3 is TGCGCCAGCAGCTTGTACCCTGACACAGATACGCAGTATTTT. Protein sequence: CASSLYPDTDTQYF.

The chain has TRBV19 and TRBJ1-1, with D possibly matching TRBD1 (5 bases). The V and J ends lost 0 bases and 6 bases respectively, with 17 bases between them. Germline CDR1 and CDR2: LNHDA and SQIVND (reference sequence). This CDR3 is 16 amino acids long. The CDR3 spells CASSIDHRRGESEAFF. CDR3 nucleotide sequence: TGTGCCAGTAGTATAGATCACCGTCGAGGGGAGTCTGAAGCTTTCTTT.

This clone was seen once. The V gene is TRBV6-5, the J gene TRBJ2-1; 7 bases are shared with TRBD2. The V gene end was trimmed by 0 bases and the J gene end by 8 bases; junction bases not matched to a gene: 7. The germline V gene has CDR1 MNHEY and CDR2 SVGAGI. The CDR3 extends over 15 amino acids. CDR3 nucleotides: TGTGCCAGCAGTTACTCGTCCGGGAGGAGGCATGAGCAGTTCTTC. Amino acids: CASSYSSGRRHEQFF.

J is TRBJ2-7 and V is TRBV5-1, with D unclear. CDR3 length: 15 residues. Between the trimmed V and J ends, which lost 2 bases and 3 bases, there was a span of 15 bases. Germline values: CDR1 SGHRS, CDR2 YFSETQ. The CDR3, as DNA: TGCGCCAGCAGCTTTACGAGCTTAGGAAACTACGAGCAGTACTTC. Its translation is CASSFTSLGNYEQYF. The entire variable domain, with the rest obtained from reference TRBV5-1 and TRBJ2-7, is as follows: KAGVTQTPRYLIKTRGQQVTLSCSPISGHRSVSWYQQTPGQGLQFLFEYFSETQRNKGNFPGRFSGRQFSNSRSEMNVSTLELGDSALYLCASSFTSLGNYEQYFGPGTRLTVT.

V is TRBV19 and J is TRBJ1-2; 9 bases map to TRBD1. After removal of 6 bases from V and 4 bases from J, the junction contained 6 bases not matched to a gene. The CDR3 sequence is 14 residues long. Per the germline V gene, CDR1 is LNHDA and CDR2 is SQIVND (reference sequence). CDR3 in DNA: TGTGCCAGTAGCCAAACAGGGGGCGGCTATGGCTACACCTTC. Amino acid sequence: CASSQTGGGYGYTF.

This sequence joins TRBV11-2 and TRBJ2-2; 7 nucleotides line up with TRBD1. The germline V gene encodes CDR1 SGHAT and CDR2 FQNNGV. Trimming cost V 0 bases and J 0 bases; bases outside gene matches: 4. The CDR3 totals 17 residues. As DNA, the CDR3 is TGTGCCAGCAGCTTAGATTGGGGGACAGCGAACACCGGGGAGCTGTTTTTT. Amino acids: CASSLDWGTANTGELFF.

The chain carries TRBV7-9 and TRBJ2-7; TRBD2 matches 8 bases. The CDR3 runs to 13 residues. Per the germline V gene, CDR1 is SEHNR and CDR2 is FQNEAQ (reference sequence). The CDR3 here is CAGTGLGAYEQYF. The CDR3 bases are TGTGCTGGAACGGGACTAGGGGCCTACGAGCAGTACTTC.

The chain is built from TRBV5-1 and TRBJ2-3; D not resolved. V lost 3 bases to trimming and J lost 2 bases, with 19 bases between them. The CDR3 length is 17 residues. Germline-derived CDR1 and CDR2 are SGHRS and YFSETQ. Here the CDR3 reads CASSSPGLGGNTDTQYF. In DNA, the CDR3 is TGCGCCAGCAGCTCCCCTGGGCTCGGTGGGAACACAGATACGCAGTATTTT.

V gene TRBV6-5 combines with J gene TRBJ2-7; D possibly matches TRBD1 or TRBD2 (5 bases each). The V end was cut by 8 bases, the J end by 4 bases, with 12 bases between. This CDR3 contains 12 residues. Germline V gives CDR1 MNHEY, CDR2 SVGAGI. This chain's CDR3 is CASQRDGYEQYF. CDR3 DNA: TGTGCCAGCCAAAGGGACGGTTACGAGCAGTACTTC.

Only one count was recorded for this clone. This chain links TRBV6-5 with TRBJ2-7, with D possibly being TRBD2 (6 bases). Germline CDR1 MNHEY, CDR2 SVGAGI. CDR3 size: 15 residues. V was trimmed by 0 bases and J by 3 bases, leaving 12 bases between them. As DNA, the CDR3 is TGTGCCAGCAGTTACTCGGATACGGGAGACTACGAGCAGTACTTC. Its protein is CASSYSDTGDYEQYF.

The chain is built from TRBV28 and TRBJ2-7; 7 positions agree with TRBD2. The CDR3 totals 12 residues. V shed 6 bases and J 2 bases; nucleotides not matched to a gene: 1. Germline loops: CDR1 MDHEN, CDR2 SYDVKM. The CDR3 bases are TGTGCCAGCAGGGGGGGGACCTACGAGCAGTACTTC. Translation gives CASRGGTYEQYF.

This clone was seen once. CDR3 protein: CASNLLDRTNTEAFF. CDR3 DNA: TGTGCCAGCAACTTACTAGACAGAACGAACACTGAAGCTTTCTTT. The genes are TRBV6-1 and TRBJ1-1, with D possibly matching TRBD1 (5 bases). Germline V lookup: CDR1 MNHNS, CDR2 SASEGT. The CDR3 sequence is 15 residues long. V lost 7 bases and J lost 1, with 16 bases in between.

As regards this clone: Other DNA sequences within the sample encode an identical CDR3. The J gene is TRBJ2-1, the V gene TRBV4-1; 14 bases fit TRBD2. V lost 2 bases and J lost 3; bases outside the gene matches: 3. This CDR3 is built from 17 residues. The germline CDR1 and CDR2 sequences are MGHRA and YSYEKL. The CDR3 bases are TGCGCCAGCAGCCAAACCGGGACTAGCGGGAGCTACAATGAGCAGTTCTTC. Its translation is CASSQTGTSGSYNEQFF.

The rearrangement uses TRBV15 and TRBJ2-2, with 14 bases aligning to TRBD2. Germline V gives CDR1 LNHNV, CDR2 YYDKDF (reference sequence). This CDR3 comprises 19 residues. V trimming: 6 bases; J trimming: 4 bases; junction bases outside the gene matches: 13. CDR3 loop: CATRLIRTSGRRATGELFF. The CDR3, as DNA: TGTGCCACCAGGCTTATCAGGACTAGCGGGAGGCGGGCCACCGGGGAGCTGTTTTTT.

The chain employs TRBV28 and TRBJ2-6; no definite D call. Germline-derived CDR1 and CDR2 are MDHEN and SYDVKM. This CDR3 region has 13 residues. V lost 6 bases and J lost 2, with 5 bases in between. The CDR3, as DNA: TGTGCCAGCAGCGCACCTGGGGCCAACGTCCTGACTTTC. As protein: CASSAPGANVLTF.

As DNA, the CDR3 is TGTGCCTGGAATCAGGGAATGAACACTGAAGCTTTCTTT. Protein sequence: CAWNQGMNTEAFF. The chain links TRBV30 to TRBJ1-1; D might be TRBD1 (5 bases). CDR1 and CDR2 from the germline V gene are GTSNPN and SVGIG (reference sequence). V lost 4 bases, J lost 0 bases, and 9 bases lay in between. The CDR3 has 13 residues.

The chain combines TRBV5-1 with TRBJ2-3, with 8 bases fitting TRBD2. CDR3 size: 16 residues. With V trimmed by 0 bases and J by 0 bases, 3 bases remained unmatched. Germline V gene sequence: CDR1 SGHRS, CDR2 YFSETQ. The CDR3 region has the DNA TGCGCCAGCAGCTTGGATAGCGGGACTAGCACAGATACGCAGTATTTT. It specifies CASSLDSGTSTDTQYF.

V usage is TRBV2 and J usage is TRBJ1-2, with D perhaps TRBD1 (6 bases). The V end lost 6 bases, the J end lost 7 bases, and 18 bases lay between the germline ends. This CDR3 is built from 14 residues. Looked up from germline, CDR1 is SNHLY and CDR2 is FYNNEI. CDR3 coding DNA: TGTGCCAGCAGGACTTCGGGGGGGCAGGGTGGCTACACCTTC. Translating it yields CASRTSGGQGGYTF.

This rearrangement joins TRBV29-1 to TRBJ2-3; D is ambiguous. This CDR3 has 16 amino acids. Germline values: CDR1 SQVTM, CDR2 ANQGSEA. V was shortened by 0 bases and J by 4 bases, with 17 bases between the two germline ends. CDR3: CSVEDRAPLSPDTQYF. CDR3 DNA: TGCAGCGTTGAAGATCGGGCCCCCTTAAGCCCAGATACGCAGTATTTT.